A single sample is the source of the 14 T cell receptor beta chains below, sequenced in a study of OX40 agonist ivuxolimab in advanced cancers. Only in-frame clones appear in the TCRdb table, and some are missing; sequencing was by immunoSEQ multiplex PCR. The data hold 25,000 to 30,000 clones, with around four fifths observed a single time. The source material was CD4+ or CD8+ T cells sorted from blood, sampled in a trial of the OX40 agonist ivuxolimab. All receptors come from an adult with an advanced solid tumor such as melanoma, head and neck, liver or kidney cancer.

This chain links TRBV5-5 with TRBJ2-7; 7 bases align to TRBD2. The V gene's germline CDR1 is SGHKS and CDR2 YYEKEE (reference sequence). The V segment lost 4 bases and the J segment 6 bases; nucleotides outside the gene matches: 10. The CDR3 has 14 residues. The CDR3 nucleotides read TGTGCCAGCAGCGCCTCTATGGGGGGGGGCGAGCAGTACTTC. Translation: CASSASMGGGEQYF.

The chain recombines TRBV2 with TRBJ1-1, with D possibly matching TRBD1 (6 bases). The CDR3 is 13 residues long. The germline CDR1 and CDR2 sequences are SNHLY and FYNNEI. Trimming pared 9 bases from V and 1 base from J, leaving 12 bases between. The CDR3 is CARADRQNTEAFF. The CDR3 nucleotides read TGTGCCAGGGCAGACAGGCAGAACACTGAAGCTTTCTTT. Full variable domain (outside the CDR3, taken from reference TRBV2 and TRBJ1-1): EPEVTQTPSHQVTQMGQEVILRCVPISNHLYFYWYRQILGQKVEFLVSFYNNEISEKSEIFDDQFSVERPDGSNFTLKIRSTKLEDSAMYFCARADRQNTEAFFGQGTRLTVV.

V usage is TRBV27 and J usage is TRBJ1-2, with a weak D call TRBD1 (5 bases). Germline lookup yields CDR1 MNHEY and CDR2 SMNVEV (reference sequence). V lost 0 bases, J lost 6 bases, and 17 bases lay in between. This CDR3 comprises 16 residues. The DNA of the CDR3 is TGTGCCAGCAGTTTATCAATTCCCACGGGAGGGGATGGCTACACCTTC. Translated: CASSLSIPTGGDGYTF.

This clone appeared once. CDR3 nucleotide sequence: TGTGCCAGTAGTATAGGCGCCGGTGAGGGGGCAGACGAGCAGTTCTTC. It is translated as CASSIGAGEGADEQFF. V usage is TRBV19 and J usage is TRBJ2-1, with 7 bases identical to TRBD1. Germline V gene lookup returns CDR1 LNHDA and CDR2 SQIVND (reference sequence). The CDR3 has 16 amino acids. The ends lost 1 base at V and 10 bases at J; junction bases unmatched: 13.

Here the CDR3 reads CASSQDRGPRYF. In DNA, the CDR3 is TGCGCCAGCAGCCAGGATCGGGGCCCTCGGTACTTC. This sequence joins TRBV4-1 and TRBJ2-5; D tentatively fits TRBD1 or TRBD2 (5 bases each). V shed 3 bases and J shed 13 bases, with 15 bases lying between them. CDR1 and CDR2 from the germline V gene are MGHRA and YSYEKL. The CDR3 spans 12 residues.

This clone was counted only a few times. One end of the junction fails to match germline, which may point to a read error. The chain couples TRBV6-5 to TRBJ2-1; the match to TRBD2 covers 8 bases. CDR3 size: 16 residues. CDR1 and CDR2 from the germline V gene are MNHEY and SVGAGI. The CDR3 DNA reads as TGTGCCAGCAGTTCCAAAGGTAGCGGGGCATACAGTGAGCAGTTCTTC. This codes for CASSSKGSGAYSEQFF.

V is TRBV4-1 and J is TRBJ2-7, with D possibly matching TRBD1 (5 bases). V dropped 1 base and J dropped 7 bases, with 14 bases sitting between them. CDR3 size: 14 residues. The germline V gene encodes CDR1 MGHRA and CDR2 YSYEKL. The CDR3 region has the DNA TGCGCCAGCAGCCAAGTCACCAGGGTAAGGGAGCAGTACTTC. As protein: CASSQVTRVREQYF.

The chain has TRBV28 and TRBJ2-5; D ambiguous. Germline CDR1 MDHEN, CDR2 SYDVKM. V gave up 5 bases and J gave up 0 bases, with 22 bases separating them. The CDR3 is 18 residues long. CDR3 loop: CASSLLEVSGLYQETQYF. DNA for the CDR3: TGTGCCAGCAGTCTCCTTGAGGTGTCGGGTCTGTACCAAGAGACCCAGTACTTC.

The chain couples TRBV27 to TRBJ1-5, with D tentatively TRBD1 (5 bases). Germline assignment: CDR1 MNHEY and CDR2 SMNVEV (reference sequence). Trimming cost V 9 bases and J 9 bases, with 15 bases left between them. CDR3 length: 12 amino acids. In DNA, the CDR3 is TGTGCCAGTCAGGGCGCTATGGGGCCCCAGCATTTT. Translated: CASQGAMGPQHF.

This chain joins TRBV11-2 and TRBJ1-1; D uncertain. The CDR3 covers 13 residues. CDR1 and CDR2 (germline): SGHAT, FQNNGV. Trimming pared 5 bases from V and 5 bases from J, leaving 12 bases between. The CDR3 DNA reads as TGTGCCAGCAGCCCATTAGGGCGGACTGAAGCTTTCTTT. This gives the protein CASSPLGRTEAFF.

This clone was observed once. The V call is TRBV4-1, the J call TRBJ1-1; D is undetermined. Trimming removed 4 bases at V and 8 bases at J, with 14 bases between. The CDR3 loop spans 13 amino acids. Germline V lookup: CDR1 MGHRA, CDR2 YSYEKL. CDR3: CASSPSAGTEAFF. In DNA form, the CDR3 reads TGCGCCAGCAGCCCCTCGGCGGGAACCGAAGCTTTCTTT.

The rearrangement links TRBV10-3 to TRBJ1-1, with D possibly matching TRBD1 (5 bases). V dropped 3 bases and J dropped 14 bases, with 13 bases sitting between them. Germline-derived CDR1 and CDR2 are ENHRY and SYGVKD. The CDR3 has 11 residues. CDR3 nucleotides: TGTGCCATCAGTGATCGGGGGAACGGGTTCTTT. This gives the protein CAISDRGNGFF.

The CDR3 loop is CASSFPGQETQYF. The CDR3 nucleotides read TGTGCCAGCAGCTTCCCAGGCCAAGAGACCCAGTACTTC. This sequence joins TRBV7-9 and TRBJ2-5; D is uncertain. Trimming stripped 3 bases from V and 1 base from J, with 6 bases between. Per germline, CDR1 SEHNR and CDR2 FQNEAQ (reference sequence). This CDR3 comprises 13 residues.

The chain is built from TRBV7-9 and TRBJ2-1; the D gene could be TRBD1 or TRBD2 (6 bases each). Trimming left V 4 bases short and J 6 bases short, with 19 bases between. CDR1 is SEHNR, CDR2 FQNEAQ, per germline (reference sequence). This CDR3 has 16 amino acids. Here the CDR3 reads CASSSARGVPANEQFF. The CDR3 nucleotides read TGTGCCAGCAGCTCCGCTAGGGGGGTACCAGCCAATGAGCAGTTCTTC.